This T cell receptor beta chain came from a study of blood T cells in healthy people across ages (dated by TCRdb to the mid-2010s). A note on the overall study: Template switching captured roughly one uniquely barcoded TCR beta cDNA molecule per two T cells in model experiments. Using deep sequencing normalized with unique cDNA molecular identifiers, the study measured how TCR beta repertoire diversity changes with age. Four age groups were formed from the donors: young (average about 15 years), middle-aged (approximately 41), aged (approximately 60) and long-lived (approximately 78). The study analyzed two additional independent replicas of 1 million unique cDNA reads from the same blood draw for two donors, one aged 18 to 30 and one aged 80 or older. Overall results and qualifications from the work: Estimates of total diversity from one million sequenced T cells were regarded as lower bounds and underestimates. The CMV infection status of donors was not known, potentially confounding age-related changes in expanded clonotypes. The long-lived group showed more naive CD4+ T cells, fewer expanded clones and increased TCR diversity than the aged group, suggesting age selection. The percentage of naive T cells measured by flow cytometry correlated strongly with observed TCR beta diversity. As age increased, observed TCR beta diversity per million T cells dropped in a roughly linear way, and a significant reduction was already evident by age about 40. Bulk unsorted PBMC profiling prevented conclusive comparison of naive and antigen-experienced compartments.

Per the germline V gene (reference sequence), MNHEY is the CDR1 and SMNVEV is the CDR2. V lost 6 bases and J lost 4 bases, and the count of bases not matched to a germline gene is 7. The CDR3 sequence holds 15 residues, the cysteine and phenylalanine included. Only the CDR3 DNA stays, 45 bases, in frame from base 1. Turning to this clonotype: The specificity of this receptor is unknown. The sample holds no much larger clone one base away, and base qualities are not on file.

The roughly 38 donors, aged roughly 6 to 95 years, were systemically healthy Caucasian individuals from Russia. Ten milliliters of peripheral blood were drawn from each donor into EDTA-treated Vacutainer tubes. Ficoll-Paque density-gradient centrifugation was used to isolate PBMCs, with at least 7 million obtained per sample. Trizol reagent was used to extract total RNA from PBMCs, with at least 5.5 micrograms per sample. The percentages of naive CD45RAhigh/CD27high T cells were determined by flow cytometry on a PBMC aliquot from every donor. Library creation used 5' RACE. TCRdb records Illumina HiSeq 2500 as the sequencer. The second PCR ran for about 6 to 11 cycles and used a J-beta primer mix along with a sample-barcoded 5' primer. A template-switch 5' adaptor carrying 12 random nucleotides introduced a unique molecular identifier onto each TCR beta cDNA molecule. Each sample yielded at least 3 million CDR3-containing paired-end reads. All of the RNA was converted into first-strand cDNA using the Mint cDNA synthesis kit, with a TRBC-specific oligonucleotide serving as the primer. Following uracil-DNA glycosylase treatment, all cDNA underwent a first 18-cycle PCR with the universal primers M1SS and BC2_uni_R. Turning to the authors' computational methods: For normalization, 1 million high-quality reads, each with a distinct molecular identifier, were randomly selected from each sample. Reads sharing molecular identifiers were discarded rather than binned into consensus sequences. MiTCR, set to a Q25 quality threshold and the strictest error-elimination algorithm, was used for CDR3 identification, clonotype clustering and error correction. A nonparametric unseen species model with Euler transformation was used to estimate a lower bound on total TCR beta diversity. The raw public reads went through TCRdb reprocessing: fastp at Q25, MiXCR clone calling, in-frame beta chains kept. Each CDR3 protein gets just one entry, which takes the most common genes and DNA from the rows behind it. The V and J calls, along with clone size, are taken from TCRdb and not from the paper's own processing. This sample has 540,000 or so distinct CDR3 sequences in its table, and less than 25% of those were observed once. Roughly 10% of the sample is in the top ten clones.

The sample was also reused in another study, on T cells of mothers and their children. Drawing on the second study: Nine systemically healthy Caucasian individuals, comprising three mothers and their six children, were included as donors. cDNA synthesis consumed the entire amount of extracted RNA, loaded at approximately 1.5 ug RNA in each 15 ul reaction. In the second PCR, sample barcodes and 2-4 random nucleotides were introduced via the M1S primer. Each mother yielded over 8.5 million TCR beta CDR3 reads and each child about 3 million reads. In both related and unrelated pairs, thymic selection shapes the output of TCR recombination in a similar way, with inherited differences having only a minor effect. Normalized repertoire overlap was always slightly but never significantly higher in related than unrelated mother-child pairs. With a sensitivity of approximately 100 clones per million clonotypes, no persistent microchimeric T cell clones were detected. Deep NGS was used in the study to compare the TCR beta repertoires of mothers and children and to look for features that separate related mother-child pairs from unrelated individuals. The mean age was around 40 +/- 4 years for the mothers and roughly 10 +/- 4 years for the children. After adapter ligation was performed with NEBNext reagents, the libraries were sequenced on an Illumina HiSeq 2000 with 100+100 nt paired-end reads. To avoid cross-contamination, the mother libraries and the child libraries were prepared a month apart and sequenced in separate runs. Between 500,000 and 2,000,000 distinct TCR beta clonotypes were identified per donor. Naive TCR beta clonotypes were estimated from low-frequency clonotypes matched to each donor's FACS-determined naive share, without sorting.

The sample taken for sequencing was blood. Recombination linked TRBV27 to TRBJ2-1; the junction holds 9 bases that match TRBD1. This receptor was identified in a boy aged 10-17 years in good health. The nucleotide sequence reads TGTGCCAGCAGAGCGACCGGGACAGGGTACAATGAGCAGTTCTTC. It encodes CASRATGTGYNEQFF.